The clone carrying this T cell receptor (beta chain) was seen only a few times. Profiling relied on immunoSEQ multiplex PCR, and the TCRdb table lists in-frame clones only, not all of them. The sample records 70,000 to 95,000 clones, about 93% being singletons. The data stem from a study of T cell changes during pregnancy in multiple sclerosis. Trimming shortened V by 8 bases and J by 4 bases, and 9 bases separated the two germline ends. Germline lookup yields CDR1 SEHNR and CDR2 FQNEAQ (reference sequence). The CDR3 contains 12 residues. Sample: peripheral blood, taken in the second trimester of pregnancy. The origin of this receptor is a female donor in good health, enrolled as a control in a pregnancy study. The chain joins TRBV7-9 to TRBJ1-3; D is ambiguous. The CDR3 bases are TGTGCCAGCTACCTAGGAGGAAACACCATATATTTT. As protein: CASYLGGNTIYF.